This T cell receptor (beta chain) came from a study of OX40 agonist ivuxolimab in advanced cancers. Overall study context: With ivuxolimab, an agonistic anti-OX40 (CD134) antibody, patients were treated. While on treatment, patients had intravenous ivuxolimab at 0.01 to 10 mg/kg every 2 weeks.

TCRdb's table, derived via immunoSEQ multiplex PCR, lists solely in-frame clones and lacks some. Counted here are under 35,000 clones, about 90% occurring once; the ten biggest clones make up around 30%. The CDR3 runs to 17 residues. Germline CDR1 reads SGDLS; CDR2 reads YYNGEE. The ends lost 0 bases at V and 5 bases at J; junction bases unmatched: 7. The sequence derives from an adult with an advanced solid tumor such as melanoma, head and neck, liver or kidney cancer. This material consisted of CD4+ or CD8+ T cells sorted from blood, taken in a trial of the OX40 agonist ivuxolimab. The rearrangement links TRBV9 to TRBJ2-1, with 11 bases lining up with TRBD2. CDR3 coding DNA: TGTGCCAGCAGCGTAGGTCTGACTAGCGGGACGAACAATGAGCAGTTCTTC. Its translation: CASSVGLTSGTNNEQFF.